These 25 T cell receptor beta chains were sequenced from one sample in a study of regulatory T cells in long-lasting Graves disease. For TCR beta, libraries came from iRepertoire HTBI primers and Arm-PCR of CDR3 regions. MiXCR, applied by TCRdb to the multiplex PCR reads, yields one record per CDR3 protein. Of some 460,000 distinct CDR3 sequences in the sample, around 15% are singletons; the top ten hold approximately 12%. The time point: newly diagnosed GD, antithyroid drugs for less than 3 months. PBMCs provided the RNA from which the TCR library was made. The same data also contributed to another study, on T cells in Graves' hyperthyroidism and ophthalmopathy.

Source: peripheral blood mononuclear cells (PBMCs), taken at new diagnosis, from a patient treated with antithyroid drugs. These receptors all come from a man aged 35 to 55 with Graves disease.

J is TRBJ2-6 and V is TRBV20-1; a possible D gene is TRBD2 (5 bases). Trimming pared 1 base from V and 0 bases from J, leaving 13 bases between. Germline CDR1 and CDR2: DFQATT and SNEGSKA (reference sequence). This CDR3 is 17 amino acids long. CDR3 DNA: TGCAGTGCTAGAGCGGAGGCAGGCCACTCTGGGGCCAACGTCCTGACTTTC. Translating gives CSARAEAGHSGANVLTF.

This clonotype was counted many times. This chain links TRBV7-8 with TRBJ2-1; D is perhaps TRBD1 or TRBD2 (5 bases each). The V gene lost 3 bases and the J gene lost 3 bases, with 24 bases spanning the gap. CDR1 SGHVS and CDR2 FQNEAQ come from the germline V gene. CDR3 length: 19 residues. DNA of the CDR3: TGTGCCAGCAGCTTGTGGGGACGGACGCGGGCGGGCCGCTACAATGAGCAGTTCTTC. Translating gives CASSLWGRTRAGRYNEQFF. Combining the CDR3 with reference TRBV7-8 and TRBJ2-1 gives the whole variable domain GAGVSQSPRYKVAKRGQDVALRCDPISGHVSLFWYQQALGQGPEFLTYFQNEAQLDKSGLPSDRFFAERPEGSVSTLKIQRTQQEDSAVYLCASSLWGRTRAGRYNEQFFGPGTRLTVL.

This clonotype was counted at least ten times. The chain recombines TRBV3-1 with TRBJ2-3; D gene ambiguous. Deletions cut 5 bases from V and 5 bases from J, with 5 bases between. CDR1 and CDR2 from the germline V gene are LGHDT and YNNKEL (reference sequence). The CDR3 totals 11 residues. CDR3 nucleotides: TGTGCCAGCAGCAAATTAGATACGCAGTATTTT. It codes for CASSKLDTQYF.

This clonotype has at least ten counts. The chain recombines TRBV9 with TRBJ2-7, with D unclear. The CDR3 is made up of 14 amino acids. Germline assignment: CDR1 SGDLS and CDR2 YYNGEE. V lost 4 bases and J 1 base, leaving 12 bases between the germline ends. CDR3 region: CASSPQMTSYEQYF. DNA for the CDR3: TGTGCCAGCAGCCCACAGATGACATCCTACGAGCAGTACTTC. Supplemented by reference TRBV9 and TRBJ2-7, the full variable domain reads DSGVTQTPKHLITATGQRVTLRCSPRSGDLSVYWYQQSLDQGLQFLIQYYNGEERAKGNILERFSAQQFPDLHSELNLSSLELGDSALYFCASSPQMTSYEQYFGPGTRLTVT.

CDR3 region: CASQPPGTGREAFF. CDR3 nucleotides: TGTGCCAGCCAACCCCCCGGGACAGGGCGTGAAGCTTTCTTT. This chain uses TRBV28 with TRBJ1-1, with 9 nucleotides matching TRBD1. Per the germline V gene, CDR1 is MDHEN and CDR2 is SYDVKM. V gave up 8 bases and J gave up 7 bases; unmatched junction bases: 11. This CDR3 comprises 14 residues.

This clonotype has a count of ten or more. This chain links TRBV28 with TRBJ1-1; no reliable D call. Trimming took 4 bases from V and 1 from J, leaving 7 bases between them. The CDR3 consists of 13 residues. CDR1 and CDR2 from the germline V gene are MDHEN and SYDVKM. Here the CDR3 reads CASSWQTNTEAFF. In DNA, the CDR3 is TGTGCCAGCAGTTGGCAGACGAACACTGAAGCTTTCTTT.

The table lists this clonotype with many counts. The rearrangement links TRBV28 to TRBJ2-1; TRBD2 is a possible D gene (5 bases). Trimming cost V 2 bases and J 6 bases, with 17 bases left between them. CDR3 length equals 16 residues. Germline V gene data show CDR1 as MDHEN and CDR2 as SYDVKM. The DNA of the CDR3 is TGTGCCAGCAGTTTAGCGGCGGGCAAGGTGGGCAATGAGCAGTTCTTC. Translation gives CASSLAAGKVGNEQFF.

This clonotype was picked up many times. The CDR3 DNA sequence: TGTGCCAGCAGCCAACTCGCAGGGACTGGCTACACCTTC. Protein: CASSQLAGTGYTF. The gene calls are TRBV3-1 and TRBJ1-2, with D maybe TRBD1 (5 bases). CDR3 length: 13 residues. Looked up from germline, CDR1 is LGHDT and CDR2 is YNNKEL (reference sequence). Trimming left V 2 bases short and J 7 bases short, with 11 bases between. The full variable domain, rest sourced from reference TRBV3-1 and TRBJ1-2, is DTAVSQTPKYLVTQMGNDKSIKCEQNLGHDTMYWYKQDSKKFLKIMFSYNNKELIINETVPNRFSPKSPDKAHLNLHINSLELGDSAVYFCASSQLAGTGYTFGSGTRLTVV.

The table lists this clonotype with many counts. The chain employs TRBV5-1 and TRBJ2-3; 8 positions agree with TRBD2. This CDR3 spans 15 amino acids. The V segment lost 4 bases and the J segment 4 bases; nucleotides outside the gene matches: 8. The germline CDR1 and CDR2 sequences are SGHRS and YFSETQ. The CDR3 region is CASSRQSGSPDTQYF. The CDR3 region has the DNA TGCGCCAGCAGCCGGCAGAGCGGGAGCCCAGATACGCAGTATTTT.

The sample holds many counts of this clonotype. This chain joins TRBV2 and TRBJ2-7, with TRBD2 matching 9 bases. CDR1 is SNHLY, CDR2 FYNNEI, per germline. With V trimmed by 2 bases and J by 2 bases, 1 base remained unmatched. This CDR3 comprises 14 residues. The CDR3 DNA reads as TGTGCCAGCAGTGAACTAGCGGGAACCTACGAGCAGTACTTC. It yields the protein CASSELAGTYEQYF.

This clonotype was detected many times. The gene calls are TRBV30 and TRBJ2-5; D is undetermined. This CDR3 contains 11 residues. Germline lookup yields CDR1 GTSNPN and CDR2 SVGIG (reference sequence). V lost 2 bases and J 4 bases, leaving 5 bases between the germline ends. The CDR3, as DNA: TGTGCCTGGAGTCGGGTAGAGACCCAGTACTTC. Its translation is CAWSRVETQYF.

This clonotype was found a few times. This rearrangement joins TRBV18 to TRBJ2-2; D unresolved. The CDR3 loop spans 15 amino acids. Trimming took 3 bases from V and 2 from J, leaving 10 bases between them. Germline V lookup: CDR1 KGHSH, CDR2 LQKENI. The CDR3 here is CASSPVARNTGELFF. As DNA, the CDR3 is TGTGCCAGCTCACCGGTCGCTAGAAACACCGGGGAGCTGTTTTTT.

Only a few counts were recorded for this clonotype. V gene TRBV24-1 combines with J gene TRBJ2-5, with a tentative D call TRBD1 (6 bases). CDR3 length: 15 amino acids. The V gene lost 2 bases and the J gene lost 5 bases, with 14 bases spanning the gap. Germline V CDR1 and CDR2: KGHDR, SFDVKD. In DNA, the CDR3 is TGTGCCACCAGTGATTACCGGGACATCGGGGAGACCCAGTACTTC. Translating gives CATSDYRDIGETQYF.

A word on this clonotype: This clone may be a read error of a much larger clone one base away. V usage is TRBV20-1 and J usage is TRBJ2-5; tentatively, D is TRBD2 (6 bases). Germline assignment: CDR1 DFQATT and CDR2 SNEGSKA (reference sequence). The CDR3 sequence is 13 residues long. CDR3 region: CSARGRGGETKYF. The CDR3 bases are TGCAGTGCTAGAGGTCGTGGCGGGGAGACCAAGTACTTC.

There are many counts of this clonotype. The chain combines TRBV28 with TRBJ1-1; 7 nucleotides align to TRBD1. CDR1 and CDR2 (germline): MDHEN, SYDVKM. The length of the CDR3 is 15 residues. The ends lost 5 bases at V and 6 bases at J; junction bases unmatched: 12. CDR3 sequence: CASSTKDPGQSEAFF. Written as DNA, the CDR3 is TGTGCCAGCAGTACCAAAGACCCGGGACAGTCTGAAGCTTTCTTT. Looking up the rest from reference TRBV28 and TRBJ1-1 gives the full variable domain: DVKVTQSSRYLVKRTGEKVFLECVQDMDHENMFWYRQDPGLGLRLIYFSYDVKMKEKGDIPEGYSVSREKKERFSLILESASTNQTSMYLCASSTKDPGQSEAFFGQGTRLTVV.

There are many counts of this clonotype. J is TRBJ2-3 and V is TRBV12-3 or TRBV12-4; a possible D gene is TRBD2 (5 bases). This CDR3 is built from 14 residues. V was clipped by 2 bases and J by 2 bases, with 8 bases between them. CDR3 region: CASSLQRNTDTQYF. As DNA, the CDR3 is TGTGCCAGCAGTTTACAGCGGAACACAGATACGCAGTATTTT.

The table lists this clonotype with many counts. The chain couples TRBV7-9 to TRBJ2-3; D gene unclear. CDR3 size: 15 residues. V lost 2 bases and J lost 1, with 10 bases in between. Germline V CDR1 and CDR2: SEHNR, FQNEAQ (reference sequence). This CDR3 is CASSLKGSGTDTQYF. In DNA form, the CDR3 reads TGTGCCAGCAGCTTAAAAGGGTCCGGCACAGATACGCAGTATTTT.

Many counts were recorded for this clonotype. The genes are TRBV28 and TRBJ2-1, with 10 bases lining up with TRBD1. Near its end, the DNA agrees better with TRBJ2-5, so the J call may be wrong. The germline V gene has CDR1 MDHEN and CDR2 SYDVKM. CDR3 size: 16 residues. The CDR3 loop is CASSLAGTGVQETQYF. CDR3 nucleotides: TGTGCCAGCAGTTTAGCCGGGACAGGGGTCCAAGAGACCCAGTACTTC.

This clonotype was recorded at least ten times. V usage is TRBV6-1 and J usage is TRBJ2-7; 7 positions agree with TRBD2. The CDR3 contains 15 residues. The V gene end was trimmed by 5 bases and the J gene end by 2 bases; junction bases not matched to a gene: 9. Per germline, CDR1 MNHNS and CDR2 SASEGT. The CDR3, as DNA: TGTGCCAGCAGTCTTAAGGGACTAACTCCCTACGAGCAGTACTTC. Translation: CASSLKGLTPYEQYF.

This clonotype was observed many times. The chain links TRBV9 to TRBJ2-5; TRBD1 agrees at 7 bases. Germline CDR1 reads SGDLS; CDR2 reads YYNGEE. Trimming at V came to 5 bases and at J to 2 bases, leaving 9 bases not matched to a gene. CDR3 length: 15 amino acids. This chain's CDR3 is CASSPGTAVQETQYF. The CDR3 DNA reads as TGTGCCAGCAGTCCCGGGACAGCCGTTCAAGAGACCCAGTACTTC.

In this sample, this clonotype turned up many times. The chain has TRBV30 and TRBJ1-5, with TRBD1 as a possible D gene (5 bases). This CDR3 is built from 14 residues. Germline values: CDR1 GTSNPN, CDR2 SVGIG (reference sequence). V was trimmed by 4 bases and J by 6 bases, leaving 16 bases between them. The CDR3 DNA reads TGTGCCTGGAATGAGGGGATGTTGGGTCAGCCCCAGCATTTT. Its protein is CAWNEGMLGQPQHF.

This clonotype was detected many times. The V and J genes are TRBV5-5 and TRBJ2-5; perhaps TRBD1 as D (5 bases). Germline-derived CDR1 and CDR2 are SGHKS and YYEKEE (reference sequence). The ends were cut back, 4 bases at V and 5 bases at J, with 15 bases in the middle. The CDR3 runs to 14 residues. The CDR3 region has the DNA TGTGCCAGCAGCCCCATGGGGCAGTGGGAGACCCAGTACTTC. This codes for CASSPMGQWETQYF.

V and J are TRBV9 and TRBJ2-1; D is perhaps TRBD2 (6 bases). The CDR3 has 15 residues. V lost 3 bases, J lost 4 bases, and 14 bases lay in between. Germline V gene sequence: CDR1 SGDLS, CDR2 YYNGEE. The CDR3: CASSALEGLYNEQFF. CDR3 coding DNA: TGTGCCAGCAGCGCGTTGGAGGGCCTTTACAATGAGCAGTTCTTC.

This sequence joins TRBV6-1 and TRBJ2-2; tentative D call: TRBD1 (5 bases). Trimming stripped 7 bases from V and 0 bases from J, with 12 bases between. CDR3 length equals 15 residues. CDR1 MNHNS and CDR2 SASEGT come from the germline V gene. CDR3 DNA sequence: TGTGCCAGCACGGGCGGCAGGGCGAACACCGGGGAGCTGTTTTTT. Translation: CASTGGRANTGELFF.

This clonotype was seen many times. V usage is TRBV30 and J usage is TRBJ1-5; no clear D. In germline, CDR1 is GTSNPN, CDR2 SVGIG (reference sequence). V lost 0 bases to trimming and J lost 4 bases, with 4 bases between them. The CDR3 consists of 12 residues. CDR3 DNA sequence: TGTGCCTGGAGTGTGGGGAATCAGCCCCAGCATTTT. It translates to CAWSVGNQPQHF.